This T cell receptor beta chain comes out of a study of monozygotic twins with inflammatory bowel disease. Findings and limits, study-wide: IBD patients had lower TCRbeta diversity (inverse Simpson) than healthy co-twins.

Both the TCRalpha cDNA and the TCRbeta cDNA were taken through two nested PCRs, lasting about 15 and 9 cycles. With the 5' RACE reads reprocessed, TCRdb shows one record per CDR3 protein and no DNA. The sample shows fewer than 550,000 distinct CDR3 sequences, and 2% to 3% sits with its ten largest clones. In regard to this clonotype: The antigen is not known.

CDR3 size: 17 residues. Germline CDR1 reads MNHEY; CDR2 reads SMNVEV (reference sequence). Donors gave approximately 2.5 ml of blood apiece. Sequences were obtained from blood. The V gene is TRBV27, the J gene TRBJ2-1; lacking DNA, the TRBD2 call made by TCRdb goes unchecked. The TCR sequence derives from a human donor with ulcerative colitis or Crohn's disease, or a healthy co-twin of an affected twin (not recorded which). This CDR3 reads CASSLSLYSGRDNEQFF.